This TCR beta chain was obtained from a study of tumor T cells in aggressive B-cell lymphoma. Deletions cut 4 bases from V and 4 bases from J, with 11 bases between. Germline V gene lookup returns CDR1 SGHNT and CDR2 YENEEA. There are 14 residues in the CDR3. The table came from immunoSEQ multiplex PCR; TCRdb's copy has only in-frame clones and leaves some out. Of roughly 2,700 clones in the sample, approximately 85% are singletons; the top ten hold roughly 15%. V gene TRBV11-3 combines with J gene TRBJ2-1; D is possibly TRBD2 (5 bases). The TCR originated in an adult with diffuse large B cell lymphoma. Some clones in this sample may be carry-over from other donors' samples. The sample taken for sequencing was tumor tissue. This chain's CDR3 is CASSSAGVYNEQFF. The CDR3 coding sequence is TGTGCCAGCAGCTCGGCCGGGGTTTACAATGAGCAGTTCTTC. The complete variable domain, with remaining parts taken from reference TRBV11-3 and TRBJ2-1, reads EAGVVQSPRYKIIEKKQPVAFWCNPISGHNTLYWYLQNLGQGPELLIRYENEEAVDDSQLPKDRFSAERLKGVDSTLKIQPAELGDSAVYLCASSSAGVYNEQFFGPGTRLTVL.